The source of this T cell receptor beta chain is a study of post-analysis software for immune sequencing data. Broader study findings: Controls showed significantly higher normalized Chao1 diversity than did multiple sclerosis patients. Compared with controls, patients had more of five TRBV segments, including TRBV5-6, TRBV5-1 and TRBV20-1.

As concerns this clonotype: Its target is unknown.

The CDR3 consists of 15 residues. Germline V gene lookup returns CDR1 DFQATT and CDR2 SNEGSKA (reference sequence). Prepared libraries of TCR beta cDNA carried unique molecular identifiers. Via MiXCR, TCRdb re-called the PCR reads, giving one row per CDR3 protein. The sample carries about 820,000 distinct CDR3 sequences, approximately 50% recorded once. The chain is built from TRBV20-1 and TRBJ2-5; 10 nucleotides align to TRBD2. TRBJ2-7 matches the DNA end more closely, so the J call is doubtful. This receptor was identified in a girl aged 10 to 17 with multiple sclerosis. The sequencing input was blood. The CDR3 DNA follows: TGCAGTGTTCGGAGTGGGCTAGCGGGAGTTTACGAGCAGTACTTC. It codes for CSVRSGLAGVYEQYF.